These 13 T cell receptor beta chains originate from one sample sequenced in a study of identical twins. TCRdb redid the calling of the 5' RACE reads with MiXCR, one entry per CDR3 protein. Of roughly 630,000 distinct CDR3 sequences in the sample, just over 7% were seen once. The same sample was also studied in work on yellow fever vaccine responses in identical twins.

Material: PBMCs. Receptors originate from a woman younger than 30 in good health.

The chain employs TRBV5-6 and TRBJ2-5; 10 nucleotides agree with TRBD1. The CDR3 is 16 residues long. The germline V gene has CDR1 SGHDT and CDR2 YYEEEE. The ends lost 6 bases at V and 5 bases at J; junction bases unmatched: 13. In nucleotides, the CDR3 is TGTGCCAGCAACGGCTATGGGACAGGGGAGGTCGAGACCCAGTACTTC. Translated: CASNGYGTGEVETQYF.

The chain uses TRBV6-5 and TRBJ2-5, with D possibly being TRBD2 (6 bases). CDR3 length equals 17 residues. Germline lookup yields CDR1 MNHEY and CDR2 SVGAGI. Trimming cost V 0 bases and J 1 base, with 15 bases left between them. Here the CDR3 reads CASSYSGSAGSQETQYF. The CDR3 DNA reads as TGTGCCAGCAGTTACTCGGGTAGCGCGGGATCCCAAGAGACCCAGTACTTC.

This sequence joins TRBV19 and TRBJ1-1; D is unclear. The V end lost 0 bases, the J end lost 8 bases, and 10 bases lay between the germline ends. Looked up from germline, CDR1 is LNHDA and CDR2 is SQIVND (reference sequence). CDR3 size: 13 residues. The chain's CDR3 is CASSIDDGKEAFF. The CDR3 DNA sequence: TGTGCCAGTAGTATAGATGACGGAAAAGAAGCTTTCTTT.

DNA of the CDR3: TGTGCCAGCAGCCCCCGGAGTACAGCCTACAATGAGCAGTTCTTC. It encodes CASSPRSTAYNEQFF. This chain connects TRBV7-2 to TRBJ2-1; no clear D gene. The CDR3 totals 15 residues. V shed 5 bases and J shed 2 bases, with 13 bases lying between them. Germline V CDR1 and CDR2: SGHTA, FQGNSA. Full variable domain (rest looked up from reference TRBV7-2 and TRBJ2-1): GAGVSQSPSNKVTEKGKDVELRCDPISGHTALYWYRQSLGQGLEFLIYFQGNSAPDKSGLPSDRFSAERTGGSVSTLTIQRTQQEDSAVYLCASSPRSTAYNEQFFGPGTRLTVL.

This clonotype has just a few counts. The chain uses TRBV29-1 and TRBJ2-1; either TRBD1 or TRBD2 may fit D (5 bases each). CDR3 length: 11 residues. The germline CDR1 and CDR2 sequences are SQVTM and ANQGSEA. V was clipped by 2 bases and J by 9 bases, with 8 bases between them. In DNA form, the CDR3 reads TGCAGCGTTGAAACCGGGGCTGAGCAGTTCTTC. Amino acids: CSVETGAEQFF.

This clonotype was observed many times. The CDR3 loop is CASSYTGGNYGYTF. CDR3 DNA: TGTGCCAGCAGTTATACAGGGGGTAACTATGGCTACACCTTC. The gene calls are TRBV12-3 or TRBV12-4 and TRBJ1-2, with 8 bases aligning to TRBD1. The CDR3 loop spans 14 amino acids. V lost 4 bases and J lost 1; bases outside the gene matches: 2.

This CDR3 reads CSASTGPAGGRTDTQYF. CDR3 bases: TGCAGTGCTAGCACCGGTCCAGCGGGGGGGCGCACAGATACGCAGTATTTT. The chain employs TRBV20-1 and TRBJ2-3; 10 nucleotides align to TRBD2. Germline V CDR1 and CDR2: DFQATT, SNEGSKA (reference sequence). Unmatched junction bases numbered 10, after V lost 3 bases and J lost 1 base. The CDR3 spans 17 residues.

This clonotype was detected only a few times. V usage is TRBV20-1 and J usage is TRBJ1-1, with a tentative D call TRBD1 (5 bases). Trimming took 6 bases from V and 1 from J, leaving 18 bases between them. The CDR3 totals 15 residues. CDR1 and CDR2 from the germline V gene are DFQATT and SNEGSKA (reference sequence). The CDR3 sequence is CSAFRPGTENTEAFF. DNA of the CDR3: TGCAGTGCCTTCCGACCCGGGACGGAGAACACTGAAGCTTTCTTT.

This clonotype was detected a few times. This is likely a read error, given that the CDR3 carries no conserved phenylalanine or tryptophan at its end. The DNA is left out, because the CDR3 cannot be placed on it with certainty; the CDR3 is given as TCRdb lists it. The V call is TRBV28, the J call TRBJ1-2; TRBD1 is the table's D call and was not checked against the DNA. Germline lookup yields CDR1 MDHEN and CDR2 SYDVKM. The CDR3 has 13 residues if both end residues are counted. CDR3 protein: CASKTTGQSNPGV.

The gene calls are TRBV29-1 and TRBJ2-1, with D perhaps TRBD2 (5 bases). Between the trimmed V and J ends, which lost 7 bases and 10 bases, there was a span of 20 bases. Germline CDR1 SQVTM, CDR2 ANQGSEA. The CDR3 is 13 amino acids. The CDR3 is CSARGGSEREQFF. In DNA, the CDR3 is TGCAGCGCTCGCGGCGGGTCCGAGCGGGAGCAGTTCTTC.

This clonotype was seen repeatedly, ten times or more. The chain has TRBV12-3 or TRBV12-4 and TRBJ1-2; TRBD1 is a possible D gene (5 bases). V lost 7 bases and J lost 2, with 14 bases in between. The CDR3 has 14 residues. The CDR3 DNA reads as TGTGCCAGCAACCAAGGGACTCCAAACTATGGCTACACCTTC. It translates to CASNQGTPNYGYTF.

This clonotype was counted ten times or more. V gene TRBV5-1 combines with J gene TRBJ2-2; 8 positions match TRBD1. V was clipped by 4 bases and J by 0 bases; unmatched bases: 5. The V gene's germline CDR1 is SGHRS and CDR2 YFSETQ. The CDR3 loop spans 16 amino acids. CDR3 nucleotides: TGCGCCAGCAGCCTAGGGACAGGTTCGAACACCGGGGAGCTGTTTTTT. It encodes CASSLGTGSNTGELFF.

This clonotype showed up many times. This chain connects TRBV6-4 to TRBJ2-1; 8 bases fit TRBD2. J was trimmed by 6 bases and V by 3 bases; bases with no gene match: 7. CDR1 is MRHNA and CDR2 is SNTAGT in the germline V gene. The CDR3 is 15 amino acids. CDR3 region: CASSESGGEGNEQFF. The CDR3 DNA reads TGTGCCAGCAGTGAAAGCGGGGGAGAGGGCAATGAGCAGTTCTTC.